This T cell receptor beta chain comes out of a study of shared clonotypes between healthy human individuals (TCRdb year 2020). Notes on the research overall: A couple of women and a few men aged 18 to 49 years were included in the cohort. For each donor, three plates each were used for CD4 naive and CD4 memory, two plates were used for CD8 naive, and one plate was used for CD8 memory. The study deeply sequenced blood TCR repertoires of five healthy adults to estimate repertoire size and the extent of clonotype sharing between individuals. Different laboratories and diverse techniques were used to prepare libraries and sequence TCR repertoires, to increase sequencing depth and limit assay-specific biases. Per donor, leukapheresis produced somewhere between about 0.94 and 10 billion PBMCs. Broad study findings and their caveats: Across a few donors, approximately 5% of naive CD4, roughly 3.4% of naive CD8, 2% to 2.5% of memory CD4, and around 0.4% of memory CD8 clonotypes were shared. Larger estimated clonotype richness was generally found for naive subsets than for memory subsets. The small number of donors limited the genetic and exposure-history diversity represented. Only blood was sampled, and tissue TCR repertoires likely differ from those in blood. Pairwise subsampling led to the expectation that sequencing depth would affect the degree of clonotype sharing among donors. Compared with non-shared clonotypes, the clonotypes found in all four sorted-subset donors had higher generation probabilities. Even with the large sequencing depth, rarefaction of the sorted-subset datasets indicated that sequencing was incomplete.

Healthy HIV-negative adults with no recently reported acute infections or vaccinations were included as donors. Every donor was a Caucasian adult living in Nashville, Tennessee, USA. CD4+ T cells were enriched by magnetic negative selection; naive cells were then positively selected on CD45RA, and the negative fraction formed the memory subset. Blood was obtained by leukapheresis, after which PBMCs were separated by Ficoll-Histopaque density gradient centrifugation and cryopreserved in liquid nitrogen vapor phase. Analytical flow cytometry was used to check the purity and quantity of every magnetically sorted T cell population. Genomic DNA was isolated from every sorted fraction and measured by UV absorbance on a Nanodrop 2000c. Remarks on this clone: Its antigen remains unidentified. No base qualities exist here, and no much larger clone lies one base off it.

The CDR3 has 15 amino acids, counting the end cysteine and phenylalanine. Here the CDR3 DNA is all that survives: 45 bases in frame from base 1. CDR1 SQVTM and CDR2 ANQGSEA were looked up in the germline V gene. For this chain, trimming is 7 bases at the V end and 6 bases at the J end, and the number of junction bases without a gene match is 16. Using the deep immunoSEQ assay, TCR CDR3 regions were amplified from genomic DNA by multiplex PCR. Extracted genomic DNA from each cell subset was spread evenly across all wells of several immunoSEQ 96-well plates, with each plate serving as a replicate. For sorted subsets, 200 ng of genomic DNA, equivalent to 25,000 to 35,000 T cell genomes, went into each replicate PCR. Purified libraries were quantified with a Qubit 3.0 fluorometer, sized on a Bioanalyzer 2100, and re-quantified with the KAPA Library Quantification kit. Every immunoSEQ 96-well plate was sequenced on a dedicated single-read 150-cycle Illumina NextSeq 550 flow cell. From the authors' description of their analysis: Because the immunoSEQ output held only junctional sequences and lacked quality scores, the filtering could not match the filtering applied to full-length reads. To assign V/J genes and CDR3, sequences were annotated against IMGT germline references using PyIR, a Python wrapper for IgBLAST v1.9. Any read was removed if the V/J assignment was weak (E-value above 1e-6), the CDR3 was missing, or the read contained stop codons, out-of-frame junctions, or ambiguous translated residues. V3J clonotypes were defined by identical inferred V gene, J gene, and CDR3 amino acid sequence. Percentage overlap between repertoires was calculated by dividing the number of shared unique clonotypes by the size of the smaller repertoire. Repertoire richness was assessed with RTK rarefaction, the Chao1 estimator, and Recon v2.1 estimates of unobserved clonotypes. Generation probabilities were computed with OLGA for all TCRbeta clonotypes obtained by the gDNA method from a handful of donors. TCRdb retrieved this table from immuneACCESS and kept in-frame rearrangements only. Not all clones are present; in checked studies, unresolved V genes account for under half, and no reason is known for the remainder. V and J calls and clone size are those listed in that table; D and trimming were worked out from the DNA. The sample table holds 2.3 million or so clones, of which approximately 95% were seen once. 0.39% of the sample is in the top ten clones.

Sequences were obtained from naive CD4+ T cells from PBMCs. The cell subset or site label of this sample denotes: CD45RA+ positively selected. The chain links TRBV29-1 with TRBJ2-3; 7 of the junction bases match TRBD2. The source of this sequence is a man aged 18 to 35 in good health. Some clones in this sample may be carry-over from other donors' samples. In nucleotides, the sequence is TGCAGCGCCGGACCCAGACTAGCCGGGGGGGATACGCAGTATTTT. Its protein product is CSAGPRLAGGDTQYF.